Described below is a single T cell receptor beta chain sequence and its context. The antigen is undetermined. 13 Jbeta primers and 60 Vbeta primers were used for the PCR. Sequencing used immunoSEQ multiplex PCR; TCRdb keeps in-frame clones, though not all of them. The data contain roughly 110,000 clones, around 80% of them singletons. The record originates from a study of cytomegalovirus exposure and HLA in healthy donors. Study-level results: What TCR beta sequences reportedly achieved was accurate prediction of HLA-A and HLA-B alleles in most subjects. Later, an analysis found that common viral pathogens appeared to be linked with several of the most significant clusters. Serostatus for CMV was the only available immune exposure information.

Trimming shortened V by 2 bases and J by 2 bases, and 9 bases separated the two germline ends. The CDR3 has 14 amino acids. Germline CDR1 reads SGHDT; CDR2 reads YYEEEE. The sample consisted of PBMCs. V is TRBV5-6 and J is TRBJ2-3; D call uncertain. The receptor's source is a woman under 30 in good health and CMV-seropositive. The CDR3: CASSFGGNTDTQYF. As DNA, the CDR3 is TGTGCCAGCAGCTTCGGCGGTAACACAGATACGCAGTATTTT.